The 32 T cell receptor beta chains presented below share a single source sample, sequenced in a study of neoadjuvant anti-PD-1 for oral cavity cancer. Generated by immunoSEQ multiplex PCR, the TCRdb table keeps only in-frame clones and is missing some. Seen here are some 61,000 clones, roughly 85% observed once, and the top ten hold less than 4%. The time point here: after neoadjuvant nivolumab, at surgical resection. The material sequenced was PBMCs, taken after nivolumab (anti-PD-1) treatment. Every receptor here comes from a person aged 40 to 85 with oral cavity squamous cell carcinoma.

The chain employs TRBV29-1 and TRBJ1-5, with a possible D match to TRBD1 (5 bases). With 5 bases removed from V and 2 bases from J, the gap between germline ends came to 10 bases. The germline V gene has CDR1 SQVTM and CDR2 ANQGSEA. The CDR3 covers 13 residues. Written as DNA, the CDR3 is TGCAGCGTTCAGGGTGGGGGCAATCAGCCCCAGCATTTT. This encodes CSVQGGGNQPQHF.

V is TRBV28 and J is TRBJ1-2, with TRBD1 matching over 8 bases. In germline, CDR1 is MDHEN, CDR2 SYDVKM. The CDR3 covers 15 residues. Trimming took 5 bases from V and 5 from J; bases not matched to a gene: 10. This chain's CDR3 is CASSPPDRVGYGYTF. DNA for the CDR3: TGTGCCAGCAGTCCGCCGGACAGGGTGGGGTATGGCTACACCTTC.

The chain carries TRBV29-1 and TRBJ1-1; D is possibly TRBD1 (5 bases). Trimming took 7 bases from V and 7 from J, leaving 19 bases between them. Germline lookup yields CDR1 SQVTM and CDR2 ANQGSEA. This CDR3 is built from 13 residues. This chain's CDR3 is CSALNSPGNEAFF. CDR3 coding DNA: TGCAGCGCTCTCAACTCCCCAGGGAATGAAGCTTTCTTT.

This chain joins TRBV27 and TRBJ1-1; D possibly corresponds to TRBD1 (6 bases). Trimming took off 3 bases at V and 4 bases at J, with 18 bases between the two ends. CDR3 size: 16 residues. Germline loops: CDR1 MNHEY, CDR2 SMNVEV (reference sequence). The CDR3 protein is CASSFGWGAGSTEAFF. In DNA form, the CDR3 reads TGTGCCAGCAGTTTCGGGTGGGGGGCAGGAAGCACTGAAGCTTTCTTT.

V and J are TRBV10-1 and TRBJ2-2; 7 bases fit TRBD1. The J segment lost 4 bases and the V segment lost 4 bases, leaving 6 bases of the junction unmatched. Germline CDR1 is WNHNN and CDR2 is SYGVQD (reference sequence). The CDR3 is 15 amino acids. DNA of the CDR3: TGCGCCAGCAGTGCCCAACAGGGGAGCACCGGGGAGCTGTTTTTT. As protein: CASSAQQGSTGELFF.

The chain employs TRBV9 and TRBJ1-1; tentative D call: TRBD1 (5 bases). The CDR3 extends over 13 amino acids. Germline V gene data show CDR1 as SGDLS and CDR2 as YYNGEE. V was shortened by 1 base and J by 4 bases, with 8 bases between the two germline ends. The chain's CDR3 is CASSVSGGTEAFF. Written as DNA, the CDR3 is TGTGCCAGCAGCGTATCGGGGGGCACTGAAGCTTTCTTT. Looking up the rest from reference TRBV9 and TRBJ1-1 gives the full variable domain: DSGVTQTPKHLITATGQRVTLRCSPRSGDLSVYWYQQSLDQGLQFLIQYYNGEERAKGNILERFSAQQFPDLHSELNLSSLELGDSALYFCASSVSGGTEAFFGQGTRLTVV.

The chain is built from TRBV9 and TRBJ1-1; possible D gene TRBD1, 6 bases. This CDR3 comprises 15 residues. The germline V gene has CDR1 SGDLS and CDR2 YYNGEE. Trimming cost V 2 bases and J 0 bases, with 11 bases left between them. CDR3 bases: TGTGCCAGCAGCGTCCAGGGGATTTTGAACACTGAAGCTTTCTTT. The encoded protein is CASSVQGILNTEAFF.

The V gene is TRBV29-1, the J gene TRBJ2-1, with D perhaps matching TRBD2 (6 bases). The CDR3 totals 13 residues. Germline-derived CDR1 and CDR2 are SQVTM and ANQGSEA. Trimming took off 5 bases at V and 8 bases at J, with 16 bases between the two ends. In nucleotides, the CDR3 is TGCAGCGTTTCCCGGGACTCCGAATATGAGCAGTTCTTC. Protein: CSVSRDSEYEQFF.

The chain links TRBV20-1 to TRBJ2-1; no definite D call. The CDR3 runs 9 residues. The germline V gene encodes CDR1 DFQATT and CDR2 SNEGSKA (reference sequence). Trimming removed 7 bases from V and 6 bases from J, with 4 bases in between. CDR3 loop: CSVPNEQFF. CDR3 bases: TGCAGTGTCCCCAATGAGCAGTTCTTC.

CDR3 bases: TGCGCCAGCAGCTTGGGGACTAGCGGCTCCCAAGAGACCCAGTACTTC. This translates into CASSLGTSGSQETQYF. This chain joins TRBV5-1 and TRBJ2-5, with 10 bases aligning to TRBD2. Germline values: CDR1 SGHRS, CDR2 YFSETQ. The trim removed 0 bases at V and 1 base at J, leaving 3 bases unmatched. This CDR3 region has 16 residues.

This clone has a single count. CDR3 coding DNA: TGTGCCAGCACCCGGGCGGGGCCCGGGTGGACAGATACGCAGTATTTT. Translated, it gives CASTRAGPGWTDTQYF. The V gene is TRBV2, the J gene TRBJ2-3, with D possibly being TRBD2 (6 bases). CDR3 length equals 16 residues. Germline values: CDR1 SNHLY, CDR2 FYNNEI. V dropped 7 bases and J dropped 3 bases, with 20 bases sitting between them.

The chain links TRBV13 to TRBJ2-7; D unresolved. The germline CDR1 and CDR2 sequences are PRHDT and FYEKMQ (reference sequence). This CDR3 contains 16 residues. The V end was cut by 0 bases, the J end by 6 bases, with 18 bases between. CDR3 residues: CASSLGTEKRGREQYF. The CDR3, as DNA: TGTGCCAGCAGCTTAGGCACGGAGAAGAGAGGTCGCGAGCAGTACTTC.

This chain links TRBV10-3 with TRBJ2-7, with 7 bases aligning to TRBD2. The CDR3 runs 16 residues. V lost 3 bases, J lost 3 bases, and 11 bases stayed unmatched. Germline CDR1 is ENHRY and CDR2 is SYGVKD. The CDR3 nucleotides are TGTGCCATCAGTGACCCCGGGGCTAGCGGCCTCTACGAGCAGTACTTC. Residues: CAISDPGASGLYEQYF.

This clone was recorded once. This chain connects TRBV19 to TRBJ2-2, with a weak D call TRBD2 (6 bases). Germline V lookup: CDR1 LNHDA, CDR2 SQIVND (reference sequence). This CDR3 is 15 amino acids long. V was clipped by 3 bases and J by 6 bases, with 14 bases between them. The CDR3 region has the DNA TGTGCCAGTAGTATTGGAGGAGCGGGCCCCGGGGAGCTGTTTTTT. Translation: CASSIGGAGPGELFF.

This sequence joins TRBV28 and TRBJ1-3; maybe TRBD1 (6 bases). With 8 bases removed from V and 1 base from J, the gap between germline ends came to 18 bases. The CDR3 runs 16 residues. Germline CDR1 reads MDHEN; CDR2 reads SYDVKM. CDR3 DNA sequence: TGTGCCAGCCTGGATTATTACGGGACATCTGGAAACACCATATATTTT. The encoded protein is CASLDYYGTSGNTIYF. Together with reference TRBV28 and TRBJ1-3, the CDR3 gives the full variable domain: DVKVTQSSRYLVKRTGEKVFLECVQDMDHENMFWYRQDPGLGLRLIYFSYDVKMKEKGDIPEGYSVSREKKERFSLILESASTNQTSMYLCASLDYYGTSGNTIYFGEGSWLTVV.

The chain combines TRBV4-1 with TRBJ2-5; 9 positions agree with TRBD2. CDR1 and CDR2 from the germline V gene are MGHRA and YSYEKL. J lost 5 bases, V lost 7 bases, and 14 bases had no gene match. The CDR3 loop spans 16 amino acids. The CDR3 DNA reads as TGCGCCAGCACCATGTTCCTTAGCGGGAGTGTTGAGACCCAGTACTTC. Its protein is CASTMFLSGSVETQYF.

The chain is built from TRBV7-9 and TRBJ2-5; 8 bases line up with TRBD2. V shed 1 base, J shed 5 bases, and the junction held 6 bases outside the gene matches. This CDR3 comprises 15 residues. The V gene's germline CDR1 is SEHNR and CDR2 FQNEAQ (reference sequence). The CDR3 region has the DNA TGTGCCAGCAGCTTAGGCAGCGGGAGTTTCGAGACCCAGTACTTC. Translation gives CASSLGSGSFETQYF. Full variable domain (rest looked up from reference TRBV7-9 and TRBJ2-5): DTGVSQNPRHKITKRGQNVTFRCDPISEHNRLYWYRQTLGQGPEFLTYFQNEAQLEKSRLLSDRFSAERPKGSFSTLEIQRTEQGDSAMYLCASSLGSGSFETQYFGPGTRLLVL.

This rearrangement joins TRBV11-1 to TRBJ2-6, with D possibly matching TRBD1 (5 bases). The CDR3 has 14 residues. With 7 bases removed from V and 3 bases from J, the gap between germline ends came to 10 bases. Germline lookup yields CDR1 SGHAT and CDR2 FQDESV (reference sequence). This chain's CDR3 is CASTTELGANVLTF. The CDR3 DNA follows: TGTGCCAGCACGACAGAACTTGGGGCCAACGTCCTGACTTTC.

This clone was observed once. One end of the junction varies from germline; a read error may be responsible. The rearrangement links TRBV30 to TRBJ2-7; a possible D gene is TRBD2 (6 bases). Germline loops: CDR1 GTSNPN, CDR2 SVGIG (reference sequence). CDR3 length: 18 amino acids. CDR3 in amino acids: CAWTLPWGSGISSSEQYF. CDR3 coding DNA: TGTGCCTGGACCTTACCGTGGGGTAGCGGCATTTCATCCTCCGAGCAGTACTTC.

V usage is TRBV5-4 and J usage is TRBJ2-7, with 8 bases that match TRBD2. The germline V gene has CDR1 SGHNT and CDR2 YYREEE (reference sequence). This CDR3 is built from 15 residues. With V trimmed by 2 bases and J by 2 bases, 6 bases remained unmatched. The CDR3 DNA follows: TGTGCCAGCAGCTTAGCGGGAGACCCCACCTACGAGCAGTACTTC. Translating gives CASSLAGDPTYEQYF.

This chain joins TRBV2 and TRBJ1-3, with D uncertain. V lost 4 bases to trimming and J lost 0 bases, with 13 bases between them. The CDR3 is 16 amino acids. Germline CDR1 reads SNHLY; CDR2 reads FYNNEI. The CDR3 loop is CASSAATPNSGNTIYF. In DNA form, the CDR3 reads TGTGCCAGCAGTGCTGCCACACCTAACTCTGGAAACACCATATATTTT.

The rearrangement links TRBV5-1 to TRBJ1-2; unclear D gene. This CDR3 has 11 amino acids. Between the trimmed V and J ends, which lost 7 bases and 8 bases, there was a span of 12 bases. Germline V gene sequence: CDR1 SGHRS, CDR2 YFSETQ. Here the CDR3 reads CASHDWAGYTF. DNA for the CDR3: TGCGCCAGCCATGACTGGGCGGGCTACACCTTC.

The J gene is TRBJ2-1, the V gene TRBV7-9, with unresolved D. V was clipped by 4 bases and J by 7 bases, with 8 bases between them. Germline loops: CDR1 SEHNR, CDR2 FQNEAQ (reference sequence). The CDR3 is 12 amino acids. CDR3 in amino acids: CASSSNLNEQFF. As DNA, the CDR3 is TGTGCCAGCAGCTCGAACTTGAATGAGCAGTTCTTC.

The V and J genes are TRBV30 and TRBJ1-3; perhaps TRBD1 as D (6 bases). The V and J ends lost 0 bases and 3 bases respectively, with 12 bases between them. The CDR3 is made up of 15 amino acids. The V gene's germline CDR1 is GTSNPN and CDR2 SVGIG (reference sequence). CDR3 coding DNA: TGTGCCTGGAGTGTCCGCAGGGGCGTTGGAAACACCATATATTTT. Its protein product is CAWSVRRGVGNTIYF.

The chain combines TRBV30 with TRBJ1-5; no clear D. V shed 3 bases and J shed 0 bases, with 12 bases lying between them. Germline V gene sequence: CDR1 GTSNPN, CDR2 SVGIG (reference sequence). The CDR3 sequence is 15 residues long. CDR3 in amino acids: CAWRLSGFSNQPQHF. As DNA, the CDR3 is TGTGCCTGGAGGCTAAGCGGATTTAGCAATCAGCCCCAGCATTTT.

The rearrangement joins TRBV10-3 to TRBJ1-4; tentative D call: TRBD1 (6 bases). In germline, CDR1 is ENHRY, CDR2 SYGVKD. The ends were cut back, 5 bases at V and 9 bases at J, with 10 bases in the middle. This CDR3 contains 12 residues. CDR3 sequence: CAISTQGKKLFF. The CDR3 nucleotides read TGTGCCATCAGTACCCAGGGGAAAAAACTGTTTTTT.

V is TRBV6-5 and J is TRBJ1-3; 7 nucleotides line up with TRBD1. CDR3 length: 15 amino acids. CDR1 and CDR2 (germline): MNHEY, SVGAGI. J lost 1 base, V lost 5 bases, and 5 bases had no gene match. CDR3 nucleotide sequence: TGTGCCAGCAGTCCAGGGGGAGCATCTGGAAACACCATATATTTT. As protein: CASSPGGASGNTIYF.

The chain uses TRBV15 and TRBJ1-2, with D maybe TRBD1 (6 bases). V was shortened by 1 base and J by 3 bases, with 15 bases between the two germline ends. CDR1 LNHNV and CDR2 YYDKDF come from the germline V gene (reference sequence). This CDR3 has 16 amino acids. In DNA form, the CDR3 reads TGTGCCACCAGCAGAGTCCCGGGGGGGCCCCACTATGGCTACACCTTC. Translation: CATSRVPGGPHYGYTF.

The V gene is TRBV6-6, the J gene TRBJ2-1, with TRBD2 matching over 10 bases. The CDR3 totals 13 residues. In germline, CDR1 is MNHNY, CDR2 SVGAGI (reference sequence). V dropped 6 bases and J dropped 7; count of bases not matched to a gene: 3. This CDR3 is CASRLAGENEQFF. In DNA, the CDR3 is TGTGCCAGCAGGCTAGCGGGAGAAAATGAGCAGTTCTTC.

The genes are TRBV27 and TRBJ1-2; D is uncertain. The length of the CDR3 is 14 residues. Germline V gene sequence: CDR1 MNHEY, CDR2 SMNVEV (reference sequence). Trimming removed 8 bases at V and 0 bases at J, with 13 bases between. CDR3 in amino acids: CASSPDTTNYGYTF. CDR3 DNA sequence: TGTGCCAGCTCGCCTGACACCACTAACTATGGCTACACCTTC.

The genes are TRBV6-6 and TRBJ2-1; no clear D gene. V lost 7 bases to trimming and J lost 1 base, with 11 bases between them. This CDR3 region has 14 residues. CDR1 MNHNY and CDR2 SVGAGI come from the germline V gene (reference sequence). DNA for the CDR3: TGTGCCAGCACGGTCCTCGGGTCCTACAATGAGCAGTTCTTC. Its protein product is CASTVLGSYNEQFF.

This clone was seen just once. The chain links TRBV6-5 to TRBJ1-2; no clear D. The CDR3 runs to 15 residues. Germline CDR1 and CDR2: MNHEY and SVGAGI. The ends were cut back, 0 bases at V and 2 bases at J, with 10 bases in the middle. CDR3 sequence (DNA): TGTGCCAGCAGTTACTCGAAGTACAGCAACTATGGCTACACCTTC. Translating gives CASSYSKYSNYGYTF.